This is a list of T cell receptor beta chains from one sample in a study of cytomegalovirus exposure and HLA in healthy donors. Produced via immunoSEQ multiplex PCR; TCRdb's table is partial and in-frame only. This sample has roughly 200,000 clones, with around 81% found just once. Sequenced material: PBMCs. All receptors come from a woman aged 18 to 35 in good health and CMV-seropositive. CDR3s include the opening cysteine and the closing phenylalanine or tryptophan. D genes are given only for firm matches. Rows may omit the clone size; those that give it use once, few, many or a size class.

TRBV2	TRBJ2-5	-	-	TGTGCCAGCAGTGGAGGGCAAAAGCAAGAGACCCAGTACTTC	CASSGGQKQETQYF
TRBV18	TRBJ1-4	TRBD1	-	TGTGCCAGCTCTCCCGGGATAGGGGGCGAAAAACTGTTTTTT	CASSPGIGGEKLFF
TRBV6-5	TRBJ1-1	-	once	TGTGCCAGCAGTTCCACGGGGGGGGACACTGAAGCTTTCTTT	CASSSTGGDTEAFF
TRBV4-2	TRBJ2-6	TRBD2	-	TGTGCCAGCAGCCAAGGCACGACTAGCGGGGGGCACCTGGCTGGGGCCAACGTCCTGACTTTC	CASSQGTTSGGHLAGANVLTF
TRBV9	TRBJ1-2	-	-	TGTGCCAGCAGCGATTTGGCCTATGGCTACACCTTC	CASSDLAYGYTF
TRBV20-1	TRBJ2-1	-	-	TGCAGTGCATCAGGCCCCAATGAGCAGTTCTTC	CSASGPNEQFF
TRBV6-1	TRBJ1-3	TRBD1	few	TGTGCCAGCAGTGAAGCTGGACAGGGGACTGGAAACACCATATATTTT	CASSEAGQGTGNTIYF
TRBV6-4	TRBJ2-1	TRBD2	-	TGTGCCAGCAGTGGAGGGACTAGCGGGGGGAATGAGCAGTTCTTC	CASSGGTSGGNEQFF
TRBV2	TRBJ2-3	TRBD2	-	TGTGCCAGCAGTGAAACCGGACTAGCCGGAACAGATACGCAGTATTTT	CASSETGLAGTDTQYF
TRBV18	TRBJ2-2	-	once	TGTGCCAGCTCACAGATTCCGGGACAGAACACCGGGGAGCTGTTTTTT	CASSQIPGQNTGELFF
TRBV29-1	TRBJ2-5	TRBD1	-	TGCAGCGTGACAGGGGTTAGGGAGACCCAGTACTTC	CSVTGVRETQYF
TRBV7-9	TRBJ2-3	TRBD1	once	TGTGCCAGCAGCTTACCGGGACAGGGGATCTCAGATACGCAGTATTTT	CASSLPGQGISDTQYF
TRBV6-1	TRBJ1-5	-	few	TGTGCCAGCAGTGTTCAGAGCAATCAGCCCCAGCATTTT	CASSVQSNQPQHF
TRBV7-3	TRBJ1-2	-	-	TGTGCCAGCAGCCCGACCGGACAGAGTAACTATGGCTACACCTTC	CASSPTGQSNYGYTF
TRBV5-1	TRBJ2-4	-	few	TGCGCCAGCCTACTAGGGAGACTAAAAAACATTCAGTACTTC	CASLLGRLKNIQYF
TRBV6-6	TRBJ1-1	-	-	TGTGCCAGCAGGAGGGAGACTGAAGCTTTCTTT	CASRRETEAFF
TRBV27	TRBJ2-1	-	-	TGTGCCAGCAGTAGAGCAGTGGCTCGGGTCAATGAGCAGTTCTTC	CASSRAVARVNEQFF
TRBV19	TRBJ1-2	TRBD1	-	TGTGCCAGTAGACCGGGACAGGGGAACTATGGCTACACCTTC	CASRPGQGNYGYTF
TRBV19	TRBJ2-5	TRBD1	-	TGTGCCAGTAGCACCACGGGACAGGGGTCCGAGACCCAGTACTTC	CASSTTGQGSETQYF
TRBV5-1	TRBJ2-2	-	-	TGCGCCAGCGGAACAGGGATTAACACCGGGGAGCTGTTTTTT	CASGTGINTGELFF
TRBV7-9	TRBJ1-3	-	few	TGTGCCTGCGGTCGACGGAGCTCTGGAAACACCATATATTTT	CACGRRSSGNTIYF
TRBV4-2	TRBJ2-1	-	-	TGTGCCAGCAGCCAAGGGTTACAGAATGAGCAGTTCTTC	CASSQGLQNEQFF
TRBV4-1	TRBJ1-2	-	few	TGCGCCAGCAGCCAGGACCCGACAGGCTTTGGTGGCTACACCTTC	CASSQDPTGFGGYTF
TRBV7-9	TRBJ1-3	-	-	TGTGCCAGCAGTTCAGGGGTCTCTGGAAACACCATATATTTT	CASSSGVSGNTIYF
TRBV6-1	TRBJ1-1	-	-	TGTGCCAGCTCTTGGACAAGGACCCAGAACACTGAAGCTTTCTTT	CASSWTRTQNTEAFF
TRBV5-1	TRBJ2-2	-	once	TGCGCCAATAAGCAGGGGCCGAACACCGGGGAGCTGTTTTTT	CANKQGPNTGELFF
TRBV2	TRBJ2-7	-	once	TGTGCCAGCTCTCCCACTCACCGGGACTCTTACTACGAGCAGTACTTC	CASSPTHRDSYYEQYF
TRBV12-5	TRBJ1-2	TRBD1	-	TGTGCTAGTGGTTTGGATCCCAGGAACAGGGGGAGGGCTGGCTACACCTTC	CASGLDPRNRGRAGYTF
TRBV7-2	TRBJ2-1	-	-	TGTGCCAGCAGCTTACGGGCGCTAGCCTCCTACAATGAGCAGTTCTTC	CASSLRALASYNEQFF
TRBV7-2	TRBJ1-2	TRBD1	-	TGTGCCAGCGGACTGAGACAGGGTAGCTACACCTTC	CASGLRQGSYTF
TRBV10-3	TRBJ1-5	-	-	TGTGCCGCCTCCGGGGGGGAAGTTCAGCCCCAGCATTTT	CAASGGEVQPQHF
TRBV6-1	TRBJ1-5	TRBD1	-	TGTGCCAGCAAAGGAGGACCTGACAGGGAATGGCCCCAGCATTTT	CASKGGPDREWPQHF
TRBV27	TRBJ1-3	-	-	TGTGCCAGCAGTCCCGCAGGGAACTCTGGAAACACCATATATTTT	CASSPAGNSGNTIYF
TRBV2	TRBJ2-7	TRBD1	-	TGTGCCAGCAGCCCTTTCGGACAGGGTCAATTACGCTACGAGCAGTACTTC	CASSPFGQGQLRYEQYF
TRBV10-3	TRBJ2-1	TRBD1	-	TGTGCCACCGGACAGGAGTACAATGAGCAGTTCTTC	CATGQEYNEQFF
TRBV11-2	TRBJ2-7	-	-	TGTGCCAGCACCCGGACGGGATACTACGAGCAGTACTTC	CASTRTGYYEQYF
TRBV28	TRBJ1-2	TRBD1	-	TGTGCCAGCAGTTTGGGACAGCATTACTATGGCTACACCTTC	CASSLGQHYYGYTF
TRBV7-3	TRBJ2-2	TRBD1	-	TGTGCCAGCAGCTTAGCAGGGGGCTGGGCCGGGGAGCTGTTTTTT	CASSLAGGWAGELFF